These T cell receptor beta chains were read from a single sample in a study of T cell responses to AZD1222 COVID-19 vaccine. Measured with immunoSEQ multiplex PCR; TCRdb has only the in-frame clones, and not every one. The data hold 80,000 to 95,000 clones, with about 92% observed a single time. The starting material was peripheral blood, obtained on day 0 of AZD1222 vaccination. The origin of the receptors is an adult in good health. Both conserved end residues are part of each CDR3. A D gene is named only where the DNA matches it firmly.

V	J	D	CDR3
TRBV5-1	TRBJ1-2	NA	CASSLLGNAGYTF
TRBV27	TRBJ2-7	NA	CASSFSSPPSYEQYF
TRBV6-6	TRBJ2-3	NA	CASSYGTGTTDTQYF
TRBV27	TRBJ1-5	NA	CASIMLRGTIPLFDNNQPQHF
TRBV27	TRBJ2-5	TRBD1	CASSTQGAEETQYF
TRBV5-5	TRBJ1-2	NA	CASSVEPVMFDYYGYTF
TRBV28	TRBJ1-5	TRBD1	CASSSPPGTGGYSNQPQHF
TRBV7-8	TRBJ1-1	TRBD1	CASSLNTGGTEAFF
TRBV18	TRBJ2-7	TRBD1	CASSPRQGGYEQYF
TRBV5-1	TRBJ1-2	TRBD1	CASSSNPGQGASGYTF
TRBV4-1	TRBJ1-1	NA	CASSTNTEAFF
TRBV6-6	TRBJ2-7	TRBD2	CASSSTGRVLEQYF
TRBV19	TRBJ1-5	NA	CATDHRLGQPQHF
TRBV6-2/TRBV6-3	TRBJ1-2	TRBD1	CASSYTDRIYGYTF
TRBV9	TRBJ1-5	NA	CASSVEWGGLQGKRNQPQHF
TRBV2	TRBJ2-7	TRBD2	CASGGGEGTSGAPHYEQYF
TRBV7-9	TRBJ1-5	NA	CASSSGQRQPQHF
TRBV12-3/TRBV12-4	TRBJ1-2	NA	CASSHSKAGYTF
TRBV29-1	TRBJ2-3	TRBD2	CSVGTSGSTDTQYF
TRBV9	TRBJ2-3	TRBD2	CASSVGTIKTDTQYF
TRBV21-1	TRBJ2-7	NA	CASTPGDRGANYEQYF
TRBV19	TRBJ1-1	NA	CASSEGVEAFF
TRBV27	TRBJ2-7	TRBD2	CASSEGLAGKGEQYF
TRBV5-4	TRBJ2-3	NA	CASTSAIETDTQYF
TRBV6-6	TRBJ2-7	TRBD2	CASSPGTSGRAGEQYF
TRBV27	TRBJ1-6	NA	CASRQGSYNSPLHF
TRBV7-8	TRBJ1-2	TRBD1	CASSLGTGGYGYTF
TRBV28	TRBJ1-2	TRBD1	CASTRDRVVGYTF
TRBV7-2	TRBJ2-1	NA	CASSLVGPNNEQFF
TRBV7-9	TRBJ1-1	NA	CASSSPRVTEAFF
TRBV3-1/TRBV3-2	TRBJ1-6	NA	CASSQDPGTPLHF
TRBV27	TRBJ2-2	TRBD1	CASTLRRTGGAGTGELFF
TRBV5-1	TRBJ2-1	TRBD2	CASSLVWREGRNEQFF
TRBV29-1	TRBJ1-6	TRBD1	CSRPGQGSNNSPLHF
TRBV29-1	TRBJ2-1	NA	CSVDFRASHEQFF
TRBV28	TRBJ2-7	TRBD1	CASSSSPHRGRSYEQYF
TRBV6-1	TRBJ2-7	NA	CASSEAAVSSYEQYF
TRBV19	TRBJ2-1	NA	CASSIVSAVREQFF
TRBV28	TRBJ2-1	TRBD2	CASTPAGGQEQFF
TRBV5-6	TRBJ2-1	NA	CASSLDGEQFF
TRBV6-4	TRBJ2-2	TRBD1	CASSDSRQGALGELFF
TRBV24-1	TRBJ2-6	NA	CATSDFPLGGGANVLTF
TRBV28	TRBJ1-5	NA	CASSLRGTGQPQHF
TRBV2	TRBJ2-2	TRBD2	CASKHGTSITWTGELFF
TRBV7-3	TRBJ2-7	TRBD1	CASSLRTGTQYF
TRBV16	TRBJ2-7	NA	CASSEVMGYEQYF
TRBV25-1	TRBJ1-1	NA	CASIATNTEAFF
TRBV18	TRBJ2-3	NA	CASSPIWPSTDTQYF
TRBV27	TRBJ2-2	TRBD1	CASSFGKGTARNTGELFF
TRBV28	TRBJ1-2	NA	CASRSGTYGYTF
TRBV14	TRBJ2-7	NA	CASTRLGGYEQYF
TRBV19	TRBJ2-3	TRBD2	CASSIGGRTDTQYF
TRBV7-9	TRBJ2-2	TRBD2	CASSSSGYTGELFF